Presented here are 2 T cell receptor beta chains from one specimen sequenced in a study of cytomegalovirus exposure and HLA in healthy donors. It was with 60 Vbeta and 13 Jbeta primers that the PCR ran. Generated by immunoSEQ multiplex PCR, the TCRdb table keeps only in-frame clones and is missing some. Here the sample spans around 130,000 clones, around 80% being singletons. Source material: PBMCs. The receptors shown here come from a woman under 30 in good health and CMV-seropositive.

The CDR3 loop is CASSLGTAIYEQYF. The DNA for the CDR3 is TGCGCCAGCAGCTTGGGGACAGCAATCTACGAGCAGTACTTC. V gene TRBV5-1 combines with J gene TRBJ2-7; a weak D match, TRBD1 (6 bases). The CDR3 runs 14 residues. Germline CDR1 is SGHRS and CDR2 is YFSETQ. The V end lost 0 bases, the J end lost 3 bases, and 10 bases lay between the germline ends.

The V gene is TRBV30, the J gene TRBJ1-2; TRBD1 is a possible D gene (5 bases). The V end was cut by 0 bases, the J end by 12 bases, with 14 bases between. Germline V CDR1 and CDR2: GTSNPN, SVGIG (reference sequence). This CDR3 has 12 residues. The CDR3 region is CAWSVSGGGDTF. The CDR3 coding sequence is TGTGCCTGGAGTGTCAGTGGCGGGGGTGACACCTTC.